Reported below is one T cell receptor (beta chain). The entry originates in a study of identical twins. Template switching introduced a universal primer site, and the cDNA bore unique molecular identifiers. TCRdb itself ran the 5' RACE reads through MiXCR, one entry per CDR3 protein. This sample has 400,000 to 650,000 distinct CDR3 sequences, with 22% found just once. This same sample was also taken into another study, of T cells expressing NK-cell markers. That work adds: Sorted CD3+CD56+NKG2C+, CD3+CD56+NKG2C- and CD3+CD56-NKG2C+ T cells provided the TCR beta repertoires. Within the sequenced cohort of eight donors, seven exhibited HCMV seropositivity and one was seronegative.

This clonotype was obtained from a woman aged 18 to 35 in good health. Sequencing used CD4+ T cells sorted from blood.

The CDR3, as DNA: TGCAGTGGCAGGCCGCAGAACTATGGCTACACCTTC. Its translation is CSGRPQNYGYTF. The chain recombines TRBV20-1 with TRBJ1-2; no firm D call. Trimming cost V 7 bases and J 2 bases, with 11 bases left between them. This CDR3 has 12 residues. Germline CDR1 and CDR2: DFQATT and SNEGSKA (reference sequence).